The 10 T cell receptor beta chains below all came from one sample that was sequenced in a study of naive CD8 T cells in extremely preterm neonates. Samples were taken at extremely preterm deliveries at about 23-27 weeks of gestation. Repertoires were generated with immunoSEQ multiplex PCR, while TCRdb's copy carries only in-frame clones and drops some. The sample shows about 5,000 clones, roughly 96% of them seen only once. For these receptors, no antigen is known. The study's findings and limits: Preterm CDR3s were shorter than older groups', with fewer N additions and less trimming.

Sequences were obtained from naive CD8+ T cells from cord blood. These TCRs come from a boy who was born preterm.

This rearrangement joins TRBV10-2 to TRBJ2-7, with TRBD1 matching 7 bases. CDR1 is WSHSY, CDR2 SAAADI, per germline. Trimming cost V 3 bases and J 2 bases; bases outside gene matches: 7. The CDR3 spans 15 residues. CDR3 DNA sequence: TGCGCCAGCAGTGAAAGACAGGGTCGAACCTACGAGCAGTACTTC. It translates to CASSERQGRTYEQYF.

The rearrangement links TRBV9 to TRBJ2-7; D is undetermined. Looked up from germline, CDR1 is SGDLS and CDR2 is YYNGEE. This CDR3 contains 15 residues. V was trimmed by 4 bases and J by 1 base, leaving 15 bases between them. The CDR3 here is CASSPLERPSYEQYF. The DNA of the CDR3 is TGTGCCAGCAGCCCCCTGGAGCGACCTTCCTACGAGCAGTACTTC. Supplemented by reference TRBV9 and TRBJ2-7, the full variable domain reads DSGVTQTPKHLITATGQRVTLRCSPRSGDLSVYWYQQSLDQGLQFLIQYYNGEERAKGNILERFSAQQFPDLHSELNLSSLELGDSALYFCASSPLERPSYEQYFGPGTRLTVT.

This chain links TRBV4-1 with TRBJ2-2; TRBD2 is a possible D gene (6 bases). Deletions cut 4 bases from V and 3 bases from J, with 15 bases between. Germline CDR1 and CDR2: MGHRA and YSYEKL. The CDR3 extends over 16 amino acids. CDR3: CASSRVGTLDTGELFF. CDR3 DNA: TGCGCCAGCAGCCGGGTCGGGACTCTCGACACCGGGGAGCTGTTTTTT.

V usage is TRBV10-1 and J usage is TRBJ2-7, with 8 nucleotides matching TRBD2. Trimming removed 0 bases from V and 2 bases from J; junction bases left unmatched: 0. The CDR3 has 14 amino acids. Germline V gene data show CDR1 as WNHNN and CDR2 as SYGVQD (reference sequence). The CDR3 DNA reads as TGCGCCAGCAGTGAGTCGACTAGCGCCTACGAGCAGTACTTC. Its translation is CASSESTSAYEQYF.

The J gene is TRBJ1-6, the V gene TRBV4-1; TRBD1 agrees at 7 bases. Losses at the gene ends were 1 base for V and 10 bases for J; bases not matched to a gene: 10. The CDR3 runs to 16 residues. The germline V gene has CDR1 MGHRA and CDR2 YSYEKL. CDR3 DNA sequence: TGCGCCAGCAGCCAAGGACAGGGTTGGGCCTCATCACCCCTCCACTTT. Protein product: CASSQGQGWASSPLHF.

The chain joins TRBV5-4 to TRBJ2-7, with 7 bases lining up with TRBD2. Germline trimming cut 1 base from V and 0 bases from J; bases unmatched to any gene: 4. Germline loops: CDR1 SGHNT, CDR2 YYREEE (reference sequence). CDR3 size: 15 residues. The CDR3 DNA sequence: TGTGCCAGCAGCTTGCGTCGGGAGGTCTCCTACGAGCAGTACTTC. Protein product: CASSLRREVSYEQYF.

The DNA of the CDR3 is TGTGCCTGGAGTGTACCGGACAGGGGTGGCTACACCTTC. Translation gives CAWSVPDRGGYTF. This chain uses TRBV30 with TRBJ1-2; 9 bases are a match to TRBD1. J was trimmed by 7 bases and V by 0 bases; bases with no gene match: 3. The CDR3 runs 13 residues. CDR1 is GTSNPN and CDR2 is SVGIG in the germline V gene (reference sequence). Using reference TRBV30 and TRBJ1-2 for the parts outside the CDR3, the full variable domain is SQTIHQWPATLVQPVGSPLSLECTVEGTSNPNLYWYRQAAGRGLQLLFYSVGIGQISSEVPQNLSASRPQDRQFILSSKKLLLSDSGFYLCAWSVPDRGGYTFGSGTRLTVV.

The chain carries TRBV27 and TRBJ2-3; D is tentatively TRBD1 or TRBD2 (9 bases each). V dropped 2 bases and J dropped 1 base, with 19 bases sitting between them. Germline V CDR1 and CDR2: MNHEY, SMNVEV (reference sequence). CDR3 length equals 18 residues. CDR3 in amino acids: CASSLHRGRTSGTDTQYF. CDR3 nucleotide sequence: TGTGCCAGCAGTTTACACAGGGGGCGGACTAGCGGCACAGATACGCAGTATTTT.

The chain combines TRBV9 with TRBJ2-6, with D hard to call. V gave up 5 bases and J gave up 0 bases, with 3 bases separating them. This CDR3 comprises 13 residues. Germline CDR1 is SGDLS and CDR2 is YYNGEE. The CDR3 DNA reads as TGTGCCAGCAGGGGCTCTGGGGCCAACGTCCTGACTTTC. Its translation is CASRGSGANVLTF.

The chain employs TRBV9 and TRBJ2-1; TRBD2 agrees at 10 bases. The length of the CDR3 is 17 residues. Unmatched junction bases numbered 4, after V lost 0 bases and J lost 1 base. Germline lookup yields CDR1 SGDLS and CDR2 YYNGEE. Here the CDR3 reads CASSVVGLAASYNEQFF. Here the CDR3 DNA reads TGTGCCAGCAGCGTAGTTGGACTAGCGGCATCCTACAATGAGCAGTTCTTC.